The 4 T cell receptor beta chains listed next were all sequenced from one sample in a study of patients and donors after allogeneic stem cell transplantation. TCRdb fed the RT-PCR reads into MiXCR, producing one record per CDR3 protein. The data hold approximately 61,000 distinct CDR3 sequences, with 13% observed a single time. Specimen: blood, either unsorted or a sorted T cell fraction (not recorded which). These TCRs come from a human donor who was either an allogeneic HSCT recipient or a stem cell or donor lymphocyte infusion donor (not recorded which). It is not recorded whose cells these are; they may come from a transplant donor.

The rearrangement joins TRBV15 to TRBJ2-2; no clear D. With 5 bases removed from V and 3 bases from J, the gap between germline ends came to 10 bases. Germline lookup yields CDR1 LNHNV and CDR2 YYDKDF (reference sequence). The CDR3 runs 14 residues. CDR3 sequence reads: CATSPKADTGELFF. The CDR3 DNA reads TGTGCCACCAGCCCCAAGGCGGACACCGGGGAGCTGTTTTTT. Variable domain in full (rest from reference TRBV15 and TRBJ2-2): DAMVIQNPRYQVTQFGKPVTLSCSQTLNHNVMYWYQQKSSQAPKLLFHYYDKDFNNEADTPDNFQSRRPNTSFCFLDIRSPGLGDTAMYLCATSPKADTGELFFGEGSRLTVL.

This clonotype was recorded at least ten times. V usage is TRBV6-5 and J usage is TRBJ1-1; TRBD1 matches at 7 bases. Per germline, CDR1 MNHEY and CDR2 SVGAGI. The CDR3 extends over 13 amino acids. V gave up 9 bases and J gave up 3 bases; unmatched junction bases: 7. The CDR3 DNA reads TGTGCCAGTACCAGGGGGGGAGACACTGAAGCTTTCTTT. Its translation is CASTRGGDTEAFF.

This clonotype was observed many times. The chain recombines TRBV4-1 with TRBJ2-7, with TRBD2 identical over 12 bases. In germline, CDR1 is MGHRA, CDR2 YSYEKL. Trimming at V came to 1 base and at J to 0 bases, leaving 7 bases not matched to a gene. The CDR3 extends over 18 amino acids. The CDR3 DNA reads TGCGCCAGCAGCCAAGGGTTGCTGACTAGCGGGGGCTCCTACGAGCAGTACTTC. This encodes CASSQGLLTSGGSYEQYF.

This rearrangement joins TRBV7-3 to TRBJ1-2; D is ambiguous. The CDR3 is 15 residues long. V lost 0 bases and J 8 bases, leaving 16 bases between the germline ends. The germline V gene encodes CDR1 SGHTA and CDR2 FQGTGA. The CDR3 region is CASSLTGEMVKGYTF. DNA for the CDR3: TGTGCCAGCAGCTTAACGGGAGAGATGGTAAAAGGCTACACCTTC.